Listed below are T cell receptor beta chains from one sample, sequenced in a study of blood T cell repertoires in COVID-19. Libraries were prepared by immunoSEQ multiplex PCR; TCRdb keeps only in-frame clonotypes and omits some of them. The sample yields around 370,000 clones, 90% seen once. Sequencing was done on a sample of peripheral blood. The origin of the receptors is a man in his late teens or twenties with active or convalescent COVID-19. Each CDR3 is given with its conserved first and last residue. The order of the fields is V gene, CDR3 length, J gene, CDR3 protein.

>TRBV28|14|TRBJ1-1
CASSPRKPRTEAFF
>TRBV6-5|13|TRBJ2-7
CASRGTASYEQYF
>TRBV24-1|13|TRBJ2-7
CATMNSGGNEQYF
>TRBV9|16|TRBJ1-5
CASSPRPISGEQPQHF
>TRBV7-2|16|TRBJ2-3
CASSLEASGTTDTQYF
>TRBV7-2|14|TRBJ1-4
CASRFPGVFEKLFF
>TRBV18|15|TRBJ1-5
CASSPVLVSNQPQHF
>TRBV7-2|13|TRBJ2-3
CASSLDRGDTQYF
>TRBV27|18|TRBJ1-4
CASSPPPPVLRTNEKLFF
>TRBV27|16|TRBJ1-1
CASSHRQGRTNTEAFF
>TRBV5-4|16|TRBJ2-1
CASSLGGLAGYNEQFF
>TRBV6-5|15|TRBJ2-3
CASSYLAGRTDTQYF
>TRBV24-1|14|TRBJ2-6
CATGGASGANVLTF
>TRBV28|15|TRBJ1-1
CASRAQGRGNTEAFF
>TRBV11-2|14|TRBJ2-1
CASSLGSAQNEQFF
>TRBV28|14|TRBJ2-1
CASSFGGGMYEQFF
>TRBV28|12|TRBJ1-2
CASSFGSYGYTF
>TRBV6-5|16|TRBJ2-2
CASSYDSGRHTGELFF
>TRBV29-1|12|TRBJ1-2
CSVVQGNGGYTF
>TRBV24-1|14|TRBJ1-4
CATSDTGSNEKLFF
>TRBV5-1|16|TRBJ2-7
CASSLEIGLVSGEQYF
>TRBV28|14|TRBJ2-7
CASKRQGGPYEQYF
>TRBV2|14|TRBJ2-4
CASRTGLAKNIQYF
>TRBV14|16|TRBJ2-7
CASSLAIPSGSQEQYF
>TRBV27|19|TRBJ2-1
CASSFLLAGGLSSYNEQFF
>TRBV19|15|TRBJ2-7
CASSIGGGRSYEQYF
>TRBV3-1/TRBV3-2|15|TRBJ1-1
CASSQDEGRNTEAFF
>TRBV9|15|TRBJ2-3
CASSVAGGPTDTQYF
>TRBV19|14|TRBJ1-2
CASSNPTGSRGYTF
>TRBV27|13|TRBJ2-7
CASGRTGDREQYF
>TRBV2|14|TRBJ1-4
CASSYDRGREKLFF
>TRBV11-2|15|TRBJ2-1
CASSLVVRLVGEQFF
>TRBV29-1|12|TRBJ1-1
CSVDRGITEAFF
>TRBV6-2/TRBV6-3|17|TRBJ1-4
CASSYVAYRTTNEKLFF
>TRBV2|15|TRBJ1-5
CASSEQGQGNQPQHF
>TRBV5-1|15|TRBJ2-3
CASSAGDDMIDTQYF
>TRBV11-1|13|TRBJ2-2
CASSSGGIGELFF
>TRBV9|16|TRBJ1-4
CASSVGEGTVNEKLFF
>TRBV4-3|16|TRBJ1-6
CASSRAHRQGSSPLHF
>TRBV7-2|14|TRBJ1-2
CASSLTGTAPRYTF
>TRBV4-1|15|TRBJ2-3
CASSLQAGSTDTQYF
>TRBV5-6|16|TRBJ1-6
CASSLSSNSYNSPLHF
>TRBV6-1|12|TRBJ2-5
CASKHGGETQYF
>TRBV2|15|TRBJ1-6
CASSEEAISNSPLHF
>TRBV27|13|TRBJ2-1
CASSWREINEQFF
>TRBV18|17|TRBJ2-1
CASSPLSSGRLGNEQFF
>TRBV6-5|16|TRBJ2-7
CASSYSNGQGGYEQYF
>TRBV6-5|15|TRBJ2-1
CASSWLGQGQFEQFF
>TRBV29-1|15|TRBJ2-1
CSVVGTALSYNEQFF
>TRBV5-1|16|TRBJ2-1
CASSQLAGGRLDEQFF
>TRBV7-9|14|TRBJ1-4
CASSPGKGAISLFF
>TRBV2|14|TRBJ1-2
CASSEARVDYGYTF
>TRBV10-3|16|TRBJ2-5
CAISEAGTGFQETQYF
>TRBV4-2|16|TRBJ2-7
CASSQVGDSGSYEQYF
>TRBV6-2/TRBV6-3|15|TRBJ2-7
CASSYPRQGGYEQYF